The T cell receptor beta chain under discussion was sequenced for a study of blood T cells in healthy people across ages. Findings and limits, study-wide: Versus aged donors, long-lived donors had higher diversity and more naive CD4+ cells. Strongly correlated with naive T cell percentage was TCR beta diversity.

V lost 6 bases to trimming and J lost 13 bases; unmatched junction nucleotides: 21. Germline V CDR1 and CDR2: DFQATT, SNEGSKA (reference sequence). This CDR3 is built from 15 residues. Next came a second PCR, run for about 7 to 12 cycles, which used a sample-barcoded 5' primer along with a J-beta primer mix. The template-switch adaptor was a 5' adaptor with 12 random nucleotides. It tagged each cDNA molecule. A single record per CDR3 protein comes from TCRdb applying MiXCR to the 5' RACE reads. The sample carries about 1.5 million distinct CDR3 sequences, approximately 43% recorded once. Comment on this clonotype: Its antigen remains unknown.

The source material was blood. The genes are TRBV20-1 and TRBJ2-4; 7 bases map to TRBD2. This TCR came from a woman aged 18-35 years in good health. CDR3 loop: CSADRDYGIDNEQYF. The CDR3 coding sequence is TGCAGTGCCGACCGGGACTACGGGATTGACAATGAGCAGTACTTC.